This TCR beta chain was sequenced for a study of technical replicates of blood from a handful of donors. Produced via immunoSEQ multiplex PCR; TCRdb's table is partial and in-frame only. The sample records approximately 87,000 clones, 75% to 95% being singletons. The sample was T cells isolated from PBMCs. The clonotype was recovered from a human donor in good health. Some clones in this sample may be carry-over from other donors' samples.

The DNA of the CDR3 is TGTGCCAGCAGCTTCCAGGTCGCTGGGGCCAACGTCCTGACTTTC. This gives the protein CASSFQVAGANVLTF. This chain links TRBV7-3 with TRBJ2-6; no firm D call. V lost 3 bases to trimming and J lost 2 bases, with 8 bases between them. The germline CDR1 and CDR2 sequences are SGHTA and FQGTGA. This CDR3 spans 15 amino acids.